This section outlines one T cell receptor beta chain sequence together with its context. This record belongs to a study of OX40 agonist ivuxolimab in advanced cancers. Across the whole study: Across the patients, intravenous ivuxolimab was delivered every 2 weeks at 0.01 to 10 mg/kg.

The protocol was immunoSEQ multiplex PCR, while the TCRdb copy is restricted to in-frame clones and leaves out a portion. The repertoire has 80,000 or so clones, about 82% of them found once; the top ten carry 1.5% to 2%. At baseline, cycle 4 day 1, and cycle 7 day 1, blood was sampled. This CDR3 is built from 13 residues. V gave up 5 bases and J gave up 2 bases, with 9 bases separating them. In germline, CDR1 is MDHEN, CDR2 SYDVKM. The gene calls are TRBV28 and TRBJ2-5, with TRBD1 as a possible D gene (5 bases). The sample in question was CD4+ or CD8+ T cells sorted from blood, obtained in a trial of the OX40 agonist ivuxolimab. The source is an adult with an advanced solid tumor such as melanoma, head and neck, liver or kidney cancer. The CDR3 reads CASSPRQQETQYF. In DNA, the CDR3 is TGTGCCAGCAGTCCTCGACAGCAAGAGACCCAGTACTTC.